This TCR beta chain was identified in a study of blood T cell repertoires in COVID-19 (dated by TCRdb to 2020 to 2022). The study in broad terms: Collaborator samples came from the United States, Italy and Spain and covered acute and convalescent phases of COVID-19. The material from the prospective study consisted of cDNA or gDNA derived from T cells, B-cell-depleted T cells, or PBMCs. HLA class I and class II types, where available, came from metadata supplied by the sample provider rather than from assay-based typing. Subjects who had been exposed to COVID-19, were actively infected with it, or had recovered from it provided the deeply sampled blood TCRbeta repertoires that made up the dataset. The sample metadata nearly always contained a de-identified subject ID, COVID-19 status, age in years and sex. The samples were drawn from two sources: the first 160 participants of the ongoing ImmuneRACE study, and over 950 subjects contributed by 6 global collaborators. The repertoires were released in a freely available public database intended as a resource for research on the immune response to SARS-CoV-2. The paper's findings and limits, for the study overall: How much clinical and demographic metadata was included differed by source and by participant, and the metadata was provided uncurated.

For this clone: Its antigen specificity is not known. No much larger clone is present one base from it, and per-base qualities are unavailable.

The immunoSEQ Assay, a bias-controlled multiplex PCR, was used to amplify TCRbeta CDR3 regions from genomic DNA. The authors' pipeline ran thus. Within the assay, amplification of reference gene primers was used to estimate how many nucleated cells each sample contained. To quantify the absolute abundance of each unique TCRbeta CDR3 rearrangement, sequence reads were collapsed and filtered. For each sample, productive Simpson clonality was calculated as the square root of Simpson's diversity index over productive rearrangements. TCRdb obtained this table from immuneACCESS and retained in-frame rearrangements with V and J assigned. These tables miss some clones; where compared with another copy, unresolved V genes account for less than half of the shortfall, and the remainder is unexplained. V, J and clone size reflect that table, while D and trimming were determined from the DNA. This sample gives about 220,000 clones in total; around 80% of them show up just once. The ten largest clonotypes hold 9.5% to 15% of the sample.

Each collaborating institution followed its own protocols to collect whole blood in K2EDTA tubes. Collaborator samples were shipped for TCRbeta analysis as frozen whole blood, isolated PBMCs, or DNA extracted from either sample type. Its CDR3 holds 15 amino acids, cysteine through phenylalanine. Here the CDR3 DNA is all that survives: 45 bases in frame from base 1. Between the V and J ends, shortened by 0 bases and 5 bases respectively, the junction contains 14 bases. CDR1 is given as SGHDN and CDR2 as FVKESK, both from the germline V gene. This clonotype originated in a human donor in a cohort sampled during active COVID-19. Material for sequencing was peripheral blood. The chain was built from TRBV14 and TRBJ2-7, and TRBD2 may be the D gene, going by 5 matching bases. The CDR3 loop reads CASSQEAGEQNEQYF. The DNA reads as follows: TGTGCCAGCAGCCAAGAAGCCGGGGAGCAGAACGAGCAGTACTTC. The CDR3 plus the reference TRBV14 and TRBJ2-7 genes for the other parts give the full variable domain: EAGVTQFPSHSVIEKGQTVTLRCDPISGHDNLYWYRRVMGKEIKFLLHFVKESKQDESGMPNNRFLAERTGGTYSTLKVQPAELEDSGVYFCASSQEAGEQNEQYFGPGTRLTVT.